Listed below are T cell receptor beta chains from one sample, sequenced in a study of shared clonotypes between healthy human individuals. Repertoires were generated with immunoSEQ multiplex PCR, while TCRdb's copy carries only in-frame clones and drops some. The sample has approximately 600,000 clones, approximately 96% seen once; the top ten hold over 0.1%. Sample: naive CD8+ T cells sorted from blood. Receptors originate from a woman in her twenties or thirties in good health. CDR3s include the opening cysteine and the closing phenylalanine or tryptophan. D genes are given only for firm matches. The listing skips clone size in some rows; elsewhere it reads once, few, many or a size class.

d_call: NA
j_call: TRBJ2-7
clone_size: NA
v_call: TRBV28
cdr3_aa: CASSLLIGGGEDYEQYF
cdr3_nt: TGTGCCAGCAGTTTATTGATTGGTGGCGGGGAGGACTACGAGCAGTACTTC

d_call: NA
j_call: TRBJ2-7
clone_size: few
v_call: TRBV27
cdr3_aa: CASSLTPGRYEQYF
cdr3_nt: TGTGCCAGCAGTTTAACTCCAGGGAGGTACGAGCAGTACTTC

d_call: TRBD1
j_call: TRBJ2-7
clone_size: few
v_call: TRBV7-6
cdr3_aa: CASSGAAGTGFYEQYF
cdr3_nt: TGTGCCAGCAGCGGAGCGGCCGGGACAGGGTTCTACGAGCAGTACTTC

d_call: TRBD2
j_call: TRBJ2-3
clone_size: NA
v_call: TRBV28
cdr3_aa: CASIALAVTDTQYF
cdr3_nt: TGTGCCAGCATAGCCCTAGCGGTCACAGATACGCAGTATTTT

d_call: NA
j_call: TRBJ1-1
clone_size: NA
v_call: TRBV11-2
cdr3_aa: CASSLVLPEAFF
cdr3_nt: TGTGCCAGCAGCTTAGTCTTGCCTGAAGCTTTCTTT

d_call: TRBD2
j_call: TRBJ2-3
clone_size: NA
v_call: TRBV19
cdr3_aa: CASSIDLAGGTDTQYF
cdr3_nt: TGTGCCAGTAGTATAGATCTAGCGGGAGGCACAGATACGCAGTATTTT

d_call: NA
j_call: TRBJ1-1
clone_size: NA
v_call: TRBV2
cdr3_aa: CASSFPPEQGYNTEAFF
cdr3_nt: TGTGCCAGCAGTTTTCCCCCGGAACAGGGATATAACACTGAAGCTTTCTTT

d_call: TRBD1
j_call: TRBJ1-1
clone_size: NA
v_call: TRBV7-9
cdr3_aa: CASSLGQATNTEAFF
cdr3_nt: TGTGCCAGCAGCCTAGGACAGGCGACGAACACTGAAGCTTTCTTT

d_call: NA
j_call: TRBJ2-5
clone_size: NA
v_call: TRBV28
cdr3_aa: CASSFFNPGGETQYF
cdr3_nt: TGTGCCAGCAGTTTTTTCAATCCCGGGGGAGAGACCCAGTACTTC

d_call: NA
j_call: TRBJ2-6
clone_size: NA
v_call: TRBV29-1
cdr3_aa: CSVVDGGNVLTF
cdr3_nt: TGCAGCGTTGTTGATGGAGGCAACGTCCTGACTTTC

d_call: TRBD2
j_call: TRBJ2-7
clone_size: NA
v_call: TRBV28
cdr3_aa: CASSLSGTLSYEQYF
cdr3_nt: TGTGCCAGCAGCCTTAGCGGGACTCTGTCCTACGAGCAGTACTTC

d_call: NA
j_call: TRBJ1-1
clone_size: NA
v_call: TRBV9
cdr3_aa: CASSVEAGPYNTEAFF
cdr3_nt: TGTGCCAGCAGCGTAGAGGCAGGGCCGTACAACACTGAAGCTTTCTTT

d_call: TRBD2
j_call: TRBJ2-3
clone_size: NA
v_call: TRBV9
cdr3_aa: CASSHPGGLAVTDTQYF
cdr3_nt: TGTGCCAGCAGCCACCCAGGTGGACTAGCGGTTACAGATACGCAGTATTTT

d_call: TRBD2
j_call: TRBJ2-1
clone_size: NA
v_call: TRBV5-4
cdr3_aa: CASSPGTSGNEQFF
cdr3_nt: TGTGCCAGCAGCCCCGGGACTAGCGGGAATGAGCAGTTCTTC

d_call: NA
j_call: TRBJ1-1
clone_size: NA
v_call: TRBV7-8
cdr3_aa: CASSLDTGWNTEAFF
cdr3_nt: TGTGCCAGCAGCTTAGATACAGGGTGGAACACTGAAGCTTTCTTT

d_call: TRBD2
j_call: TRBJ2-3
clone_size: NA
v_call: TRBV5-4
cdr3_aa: CASGLAGGTDTQYF
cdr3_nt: TGTGCCAGCGGGCTAGCGGGCGGCACAGATACGCAGTATTTT

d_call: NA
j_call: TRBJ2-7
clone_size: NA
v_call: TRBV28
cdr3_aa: CASSHTVLHYEQYF
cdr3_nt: TGTGCCAGCAGCCATACAGTTCTCCACTACGAGCAGTACTTC

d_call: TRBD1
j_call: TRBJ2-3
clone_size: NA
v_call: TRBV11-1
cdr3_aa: CASSQTINTGTGGDTQYF
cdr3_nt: TGTGCCAGCAGCCAAACAATAAATACCGGGACAGGCGGCGATACGCAGTATTTT

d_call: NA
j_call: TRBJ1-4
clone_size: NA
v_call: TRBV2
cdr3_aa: CASGSPGWEKLFF
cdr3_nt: TGTGCCAGCGGGTCCCCCGGGTGGGAAAAACTGTTTTTT

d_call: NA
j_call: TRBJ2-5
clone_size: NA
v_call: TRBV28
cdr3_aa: CASSFRPGRKETQYF
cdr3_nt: TGTGCCAGCAGTTTTCGCCCGGGACGGAAAGAGACCCAGTACTTC

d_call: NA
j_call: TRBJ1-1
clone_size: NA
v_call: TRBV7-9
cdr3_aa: CASRLPDTSLNTEAFF
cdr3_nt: TGTGCCAGCAGGCTCCCCGACACCTCTCTGAACACTGAAGCTTTCTTT

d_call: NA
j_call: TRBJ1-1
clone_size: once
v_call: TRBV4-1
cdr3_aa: CASSTFDGANTEAFF
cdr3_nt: TGCGCCAGCAGCACTTTCGATGGGGCGAACACTGAAGCTTTCTTT

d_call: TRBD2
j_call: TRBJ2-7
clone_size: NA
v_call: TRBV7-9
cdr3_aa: CASSLGTSVYEQYF
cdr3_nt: TGTGCCAGCAGCTTGGGGACTAGCGTTTACGAGCAGTACTTC

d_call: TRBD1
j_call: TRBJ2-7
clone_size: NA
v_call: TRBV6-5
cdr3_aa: CASSLGGQGGYEQYF
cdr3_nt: TGTGCCAGCAGTTTGGGGGGACAGGGAGGCTACGAGCAGTACTTC

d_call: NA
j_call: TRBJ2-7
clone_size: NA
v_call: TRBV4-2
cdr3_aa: CASSRNGAASTYGIYEQYF
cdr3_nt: TGTGCCAGCAGCCGGAACGGGGCAGCTAGTACATACGGTATCTACGAGCAGTACTTC

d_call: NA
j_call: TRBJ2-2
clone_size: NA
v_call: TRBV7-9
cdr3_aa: CASSKLGLLNTGELFF
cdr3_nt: TGTGCCAGCAGCAAGTTAGGGCTATTGAACACCGGGGAGCTGTTTTTT

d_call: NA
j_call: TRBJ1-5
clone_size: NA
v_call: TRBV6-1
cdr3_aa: CASSEVKFAEPQHF
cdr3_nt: TGTGCCAGCAGTGAAGTTAAGTTCGCGGAGCCCCAGCATTTT

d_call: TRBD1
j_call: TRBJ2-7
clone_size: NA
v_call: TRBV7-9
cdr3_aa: CASSPPGQSSYEQYF
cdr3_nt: TGTGCCAGCAGCCCCCCGGGACAGAGCTCCTACGAGCAGTACTTC

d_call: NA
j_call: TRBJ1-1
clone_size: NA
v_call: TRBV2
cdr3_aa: CASSEANTEAFF
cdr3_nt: TGTGCCAGCAGTGAAGCGAACACTGAAGCTTTCTTT